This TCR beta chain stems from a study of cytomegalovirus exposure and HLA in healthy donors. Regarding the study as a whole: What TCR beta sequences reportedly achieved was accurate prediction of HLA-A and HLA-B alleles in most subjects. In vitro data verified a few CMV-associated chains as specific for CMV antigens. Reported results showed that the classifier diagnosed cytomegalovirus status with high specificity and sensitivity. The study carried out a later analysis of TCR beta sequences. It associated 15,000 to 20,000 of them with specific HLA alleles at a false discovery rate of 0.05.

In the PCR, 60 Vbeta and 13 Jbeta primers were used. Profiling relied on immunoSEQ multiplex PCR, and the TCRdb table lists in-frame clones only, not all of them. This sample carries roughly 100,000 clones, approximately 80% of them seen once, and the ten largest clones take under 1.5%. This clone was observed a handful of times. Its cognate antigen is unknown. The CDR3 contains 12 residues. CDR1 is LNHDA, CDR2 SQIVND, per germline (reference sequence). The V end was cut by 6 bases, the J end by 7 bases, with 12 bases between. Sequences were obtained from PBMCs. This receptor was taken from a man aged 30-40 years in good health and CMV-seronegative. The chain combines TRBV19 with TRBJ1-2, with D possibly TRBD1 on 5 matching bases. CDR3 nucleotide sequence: TGTGCCAGTAGCCAAGGGGTTGGTGGCTACACCTTC. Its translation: CASSQGVGGYTF.